This TCR beta chain was sequenced for a study of cytomegalovirus exposure and HLA in healthy donors. Notes on this clone: Its antigen is not known.

The PCR used 60 Vbeta and 13 Jbeta primers. Sequencing used immunoSEQ multiplex PCR; TCRdb keeps in-frame clones, though not all of them. The sample holds 150,000 to 200,000 clones. Study observations and caveats: Investigators reported approximately 170 TCR beta chains as tied to cytomegalovirus. In a later analysis, TCR beta V- and J-gene trimming was associated with a missense DCLRE1C variant.

This receptor was identified in a woman younger than 30 in good health and CMV-seropositive. Sequenced input: PBMCs.

DNA of the CDR3: TGTGCCAGCAGTGGTTCGAGGTTGAGAGGAGAGACCCAGTACTTC. This sequence encodes CASSGSRLRGETQYF. This chain uses TRBV2 with TRBJ2-5; unclear D gene. V lost 4 bases to trimming and J lost 4 bases, with 16 bases between them. Germline CDR1 SNHLY, CDR2 FYNNEI. CDR3 length: 15 residues.